This T cell receptor beta chain derives from a study of CD8+CD57+ T cells in acquired aplastic anemia. Across the study: The mean DNA yield obtained from sorted CD4+ and CD8+ cells came to roughly 3.4 ug.

For CDR3 and TCR beta VDJ profiling, genomic DNA was the template used. TCRdb reprocessed the reads with MiXCR, giving one entry per CDR3 protein. The sample contains some 42,000 distinct CDR3 sequences, approximately 67% of which appear only once. CDR1 and CDR2 from the germline V gene are DFQATT and SNEGSKA (reference sequence). Unmatched junction bases numbered 4, after V lost 3 bases and J lost 4 bases. CDR3 length: 13 residues. By share, this clonotype counts as medium-sized. Source material: sorted CD4+, CD8+, or CD8+CD57+ T cells (not recorded which) from PBMCs. The chain links TRBV20-1 to TRBJ1-1; 8 bases match TRBD1. The receptor's source is a human donor in good health, serving as a control. Written as DNA, the CDR3 is TGCAGTGCTAGGTCCGGGACAGGCACTGAAGCTTTCTTT. Its translation is CSARSGTGTEAFF.